The 28 T cell receptor beta chains below all came from one sample that was sequenced in a study of blood T cell repertoires in COVID-19. This table comes from immunoSEQ multiplex PCR, and its TCRdb copy is limited to in-frame clones, with some not included. This sample has fewer than 250,000 clones, with about 90% found just once. Material: PBMCs or T cells enriched from blood (not recorded which). The origin of the receptors is a woman aged 25-40 years who had been exposed to COVID-19.

The chain joins TRBV27 to TRBJ2-1; 12 bases line up with TRBD2. CDR3 length equals 13 residues. Germline-derived CDR1 and CDR2 are MNHEY and SMNVEV (reference sequence). V shed 5 bases and J 12 bases; nucleotides not matched to a gene: 5. CDR3 sequence: CASSPGTSGLQFF. DNA of the CDR3: TGTGCCAGCAGTCCCGGGACTAGCGGGTTGCAGTTCTTC.

The chain couples TRBV6-5 to TRBJ1-2; TRBD1 matches 7 bases. V shed 5 bases and J 4 bases; nucleotides not matched to a gene: 4. This CDR3 is built from 13 residues. Per germline, CDR1 MNHEY and CDR2 SVGAGI. Here the CDR3 DNA reads TGTGCCAGCAGTAATCAGGGGGGCTATGGCTACACCTTC. Translation gives CASSNQGGYGYTF.

The CDR3 region is CASSQEGRGPSSGNTIYF. In DNA form, the CDR3 reads TGCGCCAGCAGCCAAGAGGGCAGGGGACCCAGCTCTGGAAACACCATATATTTT. The chain carries TRBV4-1 and TRBJ1-3; perhaps TRBD1 as D (6 bases). The V gene's germline CDR1 is MGHRA and CDR2 YSYEKL. V lost 0 bases, J lost 0 bases, and 15 bases lay in between. The CDR3 is 18 residues long.

Only one count was recorded for this clone. The chain combines TRBV19 with TRBJ1-2, with D unresolved. The CDR3 is 14 residues long. The germline V gene encodes CDR1 LNHDA and CDR2 SQIVND (reference sequence). V lost 1 base, J lost 4 bases, and 10 bases lay in between. DNA of the CDR3: TGTGCCAGTAGTATAGGCGAGGCAGCCTATGGCTACACCTTC. It specifies CASSIGEAAYGYTF. Full variable domain (remainder filled in from reference TRBV19 and TRBJ1-2): DGGITQSPKYLFRKEGQNVTLSCEQNLNHDAMYWYRQDPGQGLRLIYYSQIVNDFQKGDIAEGYSVSREKKESFPLTVTSAQKNPTAFYLCASSIGEAAYGYTFGSGTRLTVV.

The chain is built from TRBV27 and TRBJ2-2, with D perhaps TRBD2 (6 bases). Germline V gene sequence: CDR1 MNHEY, CDR2 SMNVEV (reference sequence). This CDR3 contains 16 residues. V was trimmed by 6 bases and J by 5 bases, leaving 19 bases between them. CDR3 sequence reads: CASSPWTTSGTGELFF. CDR3 coding DNA: TGTGCCAGCAGCCCCTGGACTACCTCGGGGACCGGGGAGCTGTTTTTT.

This sequence joins TRBV21-1 and TRBJ1-2; the table's D gene call, TRBD1, was not cross checked with the DNA. TRBV21-1 is marked as a pseudogene. The CDR3 contains 15 residues. In DNA form, the CDR3 reads TGTGCCAGCAGCAAAAGGGGAAACAGGGTTTGCGGCTACACCTTC. Translating it yields CASSKRGNRVCGYTF.

The gene calls are TRBV7-2 and TRBJ2-7; TRBD1 matches 12 bases. This CDR3 region has 16 residues. The ends lost 4 bases at V and 1 base at J; junction bases unmatched: 5. Germline CDR1 SGHTA, CDR2 FQGNSA. DNA of the CDR3: TGTGCCAGCAGCTGGAGGGGACAGGGGGCTTCCTACGAGCAGTACTTC. It translates to CASSWRGQGASYEQYF.

This chain joins TRBV5-4 and TRBJ2-3; 7 nucleotides agree with TRBD2. Looked up from germline, CDR1 is SGHNT and CDR2 is YYREEE (reference sequence). The V segment lost 2 bases and the J segment 9 bases; nucleotides outside the gene matches: 9. The CDR3 spans 14 residues. This CDR3 reads CASSFDSGVGTQYF. The CDR3 DNA reads as TGTGCCAGCAGCTTTGACAGCGGGGTAGGGACGCAGTATTTT.

The V and J genes are TRBV6-6 and TRBJ2-3; 8 bases line up with TRBD2. The CDR3 runs to 15 residues. Germline V CDR1 and CDR2: MNHNY, SVGAGI (reference sequence). Trimming cost V 6 bases and J 3 bases; bases outside gene matches: 8. Here the CDR3 DNA reads TGTGCCAGCAGCGATAGCGGGACCTTGACAGATACGCAGTATTTT. This encodes CASSDSGTLTDTQYF.

The chain carries TRBV25-1 and TRBJ1-2; TRBD1 matches at 9 bases. Germline assignment: CDR1 MGHDK and CDR2 SYGVNS. V gave up 1 base and J gave up 3 bases; unmatched junction bases: 9. This CDR3 is built from 17 residues. The CDR3: CASSEFGTTGGHYGYTF. Written as DNA, the CDR3 is TGTGCCAGCAGTGAATTCGGGACCACAGGGGGCCACTATGGCTACACCTTC.

The chain is built from TRBV28 and TRBJ1-1; TRBD1 agrees at 8 bases. The J segment lost 6 bases and the V segment lost 4 bases, leaving 7 bases of the junction unmatched. The CDR3 runs 14 residues. Germline CDR1 is MDHEN and CDR2 is SYDVKM. This CDR3 is CASSYGQGASEAFF. CDR3 bases: TGTGCCAGCAGTTACGGCCAGGGGGCATCTGAAGCTTTCTTT.

The chain combines TRBV4-1 with TRBJ2-7, with 11 bases lining up with TRBD2. CDR3 length: 15 amino acids. Looked up from germline, CDR1 is MGHRA and CDR2 is YSYEKL. J lost 4 bases, V lost 3 bases, and 5 bases had no gene match. CDR3 protein: CASSQIAGGRYEQYF. The DNA for the CDR3 is TGCGCCAGCAGCCAGATAGCGGGAGGGAGGTACGAGCAGTACTTC.

This chain connects TRBV29-1 to TRBJ2-5, with D unresolved. Germline V CDR1 and CDR2: SQVTM, ANQGSEA. This CDR3 has 14 amino acids. The V gene lost 2 bases and the J gene lost 5 bases, with 15 bases spanning the gap. In nucleotides, the CDR3 is TGCAGCGTTGAAAGTGGTTTCGAGAGGGAGACCCAGTACTTC. Translating it yields CSVESGFERETQYF.

The chain employs TRBV9 and TRBJ1-3; D may be TRBD1 (5 bases). This CDR3 contains 16 residues. Germline CDR1 and CDR2: SGDLS and YYNGEE. V was cut by 0 bases and J by 4 bases, with 14 bases left in between. For the CDR3, the DNA is TGTGCCAGCAGCGTAGACCCCAGGGCGGTCGGAAACACCATATATTTT. It encodes CASSVDPRAVGNTIYF.

This chain links TRBV5-1 with TRBJ1-1; tentatively, D is TRBD1 (5 bases). This CDR3 is 17 amino acids long. V gave up 3 bases and J gave up 0 bases, with 18 bases separating them. Germline CDR1 and CDR2: SGHRS and YFSETQ. This CDR3 is CASSSGLRPNLNTEAFF. The CDR3 DNA reads as TGCGCCAGCAGCTCGGGACTTCGACCGAACCTGAACACTGAAGCTTTCTTT.

The V gene is TRBV7-9, the J gene TRBJ2-3; D remains unclear. This CDR3 has 16 amino acids. Trimming stripped 3 bases from V and 1 base from J, with 14 bases between. Germline CDR1 and CDR2: SEHNR and FQNEAQ (reference sequence). In DNA, the CDR3 is TGTGCCAGCAGCTTTTTGTTTCCCGAGGGCACAGATACGCAGTATTTT. Its protein is CASSFLFPEGTDTQYF.

The rearrangement joins TRBV5-6 to TRBJ1-2; D gene uncertain. The V gene's germline CDR1 is SGHDT and CDR2 YYEEEE. V lost 3 bases, J lost 3 bases, and 12 bases lay in between. The CDR3 has 14 amino acids. The CDR3 DNA sequence: TGTGCCAGCAGCTCCTTATTTCAGGACTATGGCTACACCTTC. Its translation: CASSSLFQDYGYTF. The whole variable domain, filled in from reference TRBV5-6 and TRBJ1-2, reads DAGVTQSPTHLIKTRGQQVTLRCSPKSGHDTVSWYQQALGQGPQFIFQYYEEEERQRGNFPDRFSGHQFPNYSSELNVNALLLGDSALYLCASSSLFQDYGYTFGSGTRLTVV.

This clone has only a few counts. The J gene is TRBJ1-5, the V gene TRBV9, with D perhaps matching TRBD1 (6 bases). The germline V gene has CDR1 SGDLS and CDR2 YYNGEE. Trimming took 3 bases from V and 5 from J, leaving 12 bases between them. This CDR3 region has 14 residues. The CDR3 spells CASSATGHHQPQHF. CDR3 DNA sequence: TGTGCCAGCAGCGCGACGGGACACCATCAGCCCCAGCATTTT. The full variable domain, its missing parts supplied by reference TRBV9 and TRBJ1-5, is DSGVTQTPKHLITATGQRVTLRCSPRSGDLSVYWYQQSLDQGLQFLIQYYNGEERAKGNILERFSAQQFPDLHSELNLSSLELGDSALYFCASSATGHHQPQHFGDGTRLSIL.

The rearrangement uses TRBV2 and TRBJ2-3, with TRBD2 matching 11 bases. The CDR3 runs 14 residues. Looked up from germline, CDR1 is SNHLY and CDR2 is FYNNEI. J was trimmed by 5 bases and V by 5 bases; bases with no gene match: 3. In DNA form, the CDR3 reads TGTGCCAGCAGTTTTGGACTAGCGGGAGATACGCAGTATTTT. Its translation: CASSFGLAGDTQYF.

The V call is TRBV5-1, the J call TRBJ2-1, with TRBD2 identical over 10 bases. The CDR3 runs to 16 residues. V gave up 2 bases and J gave up 7 bases; unmatched junction bases: 9. Germline V CDR1 and CDR2: SGHRS, YFSETQ. In nucleotides, the CDR3 is TGCGCCAGCAGCTTATCGCTAGCGGGAGTCCAGAATGAGCAGTTCTTC. It encodes CASSLSLAGVQNEQFF.

V is TRBV4-1 and J is TRBJ2-5, with 14 positions matching TRBD2. The junction had 7 bases not matched to a gene; V was cut back by 4 bases and J by 6 bases. Germline V gives CDR1 MGHRA, CDR2 YSYEKL. The CDR3 runs 16 residues. DNA of the CDR3: TGCGCCAGCAGCCCTCGACTAGCGGGAGGGCTAAAGACCCAGTACTTC. Encoded protein: CASSPRLAGGLKTQYF.

The J gene is TRBJ1-2, the V gene TRBV28, with 7 bases that match TRBD1. Unmatched junction bases numbered 3, after V lost 6 bases and J lost 5 bases. Per the germline V gene, CDR1 is MDHEN and CDR2 is SYDVKM. The CDR3 runs to 12 residues. The DNA of the CDR3 is TGTGCCAGCAGGGGGACAGTTTATGGCTACACCTTC. Protein sequence: CASRGTVYGYTF.

This clone occurred a few times. The V call is TRBV6-5, the J call TRBJ2-7; 9 bases are a match to TRBD2. The V gene's germline CDR1 is MNHEY and CDR2 SVGAGI. This CDR3 comprises 15 residues. Trimming removed 4 bases from V and 5 bases from J; junction bases left unmatched: 9. The CDR3 bases are TGTGCCAGCAGTTTTAGCGGGAGATGGGCCAACGAGCAGTACTTC. Its translation is CASSFSGRWANEQYF.

J is TRBJ1-2 and V is TRBV21-1; TRBD1 is taken as the D call from the table, unchecked against the DNA. TRBV21-1 is listed as a pseudogene. The CDR3 has 17 amino acids. The CDR3 here is CASSKVPTNQQVCGYTF. The CDR3 nucleotides are TGTGCCAGCAGCAAAGTACCAACGAACCAACAGGTTTGTGGCTACACCTTC.

This chain's CDR3 is CASSAKGQGADNQPQHF. In DNA form, the CDR3 reads TGTGCCAGTAGTGCGAAAGGACAGGGGGCGGACAATCAGCCCCAGCATTTT. V is TRBV19 and J is TRBJ1-5, with TRBD1 matching over 11 bases. CDR3 length: 17 residues. Germline CDR1 reads LNHDA; CDR2 reads SQIVND (reference sequence). V lost 5 bases and J lost 3; bases outside the gene matches: 9.

The V and J genes are TRBV9 and TRBJ2-7, with a possible D match to TRBD1 (5 bases). The ends were cut back, 0 bases at V and 2 bases at J, with 6 bases in the middle. The germline V gene encodes CDR1 SGDLS and CDR2 YYNGEE. This CDR3 is 13 amino acids long. CDR3 in DNA: TGTGCCAGCAGCGTAGAAGGGGCCTACGAGCAGTACTTC. Translation gives CASSVEGAYEQYF.

The chain carries TRBV24-1 and TRBJ2-1; the D is unclear. V gave up 4 bases and J gave up 4 bases, with 4 bases separating them. Germline values: CDR1 KGHDR, CDR2 SFDVKD. The CDR3 has 12 amino acids. For the CDR3, the DNA is TGTGCCACCAGTGACCCATACAATGAGCAGTTCTTC. It specifies CATSDPYNEQFF.

The chain couples TRBV6-5 to TRBJ2-2; D gene uncertain. The CDR3 is 12 amino acids. V gave up 2 bases and J gave up 6 bases, with 4 bases separating them. From germline, CDR1 is MNHEY and CDR2 SVGAGI. Here the CDR3 reads CASSYGSGELFF. The CDR3 DNA reads as TGTGCCAGCAGTTACGGCTCCGGGGAGCTGTTTTTT.